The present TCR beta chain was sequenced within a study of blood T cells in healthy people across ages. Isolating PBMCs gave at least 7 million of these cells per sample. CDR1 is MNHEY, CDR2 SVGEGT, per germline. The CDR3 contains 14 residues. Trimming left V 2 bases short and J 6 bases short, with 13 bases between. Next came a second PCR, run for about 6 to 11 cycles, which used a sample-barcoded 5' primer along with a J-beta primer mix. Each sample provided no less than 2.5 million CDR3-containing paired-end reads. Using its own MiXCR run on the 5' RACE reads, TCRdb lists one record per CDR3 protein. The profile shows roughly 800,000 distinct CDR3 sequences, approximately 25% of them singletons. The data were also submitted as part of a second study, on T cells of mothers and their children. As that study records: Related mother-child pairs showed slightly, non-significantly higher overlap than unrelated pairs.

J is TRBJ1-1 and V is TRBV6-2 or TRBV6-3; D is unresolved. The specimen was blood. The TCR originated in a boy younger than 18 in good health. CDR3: CASSYPSFTPEAFF. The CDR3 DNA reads TGTGCCAGCAGTTACCCTTCTTTTACCCCTGAAGCTTTCTTT.